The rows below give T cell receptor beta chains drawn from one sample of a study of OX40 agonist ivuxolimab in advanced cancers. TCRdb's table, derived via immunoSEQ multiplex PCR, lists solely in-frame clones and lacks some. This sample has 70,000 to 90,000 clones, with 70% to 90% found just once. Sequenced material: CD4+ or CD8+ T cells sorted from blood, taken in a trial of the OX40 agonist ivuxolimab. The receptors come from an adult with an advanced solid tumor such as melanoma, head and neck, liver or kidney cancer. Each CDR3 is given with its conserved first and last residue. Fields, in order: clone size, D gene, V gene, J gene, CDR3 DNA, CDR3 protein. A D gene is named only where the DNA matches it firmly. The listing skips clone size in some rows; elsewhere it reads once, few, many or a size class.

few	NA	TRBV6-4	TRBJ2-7	TGTGCCAGCTGGGGTAGGGACGAGCAGTACTTC	CASWGRDEQYF
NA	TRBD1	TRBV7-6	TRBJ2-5	TGTGCCAGCAGCCCGGACAGGGCGGAGACCCAGTACTTC	CASSPDRAETQYF
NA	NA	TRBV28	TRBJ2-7	TGTGCCAGCAGTTTATCCCCTCATGTTACCGACGAGCAGTACTTC	CASSLSPHVTDEQYF
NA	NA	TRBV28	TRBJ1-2	TGTGCCAGCCGTTCGCGGAGAGCTAACTATGGCTACACCTTC	CASRSRRANYGYTF
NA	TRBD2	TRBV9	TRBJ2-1	TGTGCCAGCAGCGTACTAGCGGGAGGGAGAAATGAGCAGTTCTTC	CASSVLAGGRNEQFF
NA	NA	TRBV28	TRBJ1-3	TGTGCCAGCCACCCCAGAACAGGCCTCTCTGGAAACACCATATATTTT	CASHPRTGLSGNTIYF
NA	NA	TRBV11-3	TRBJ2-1	TGTGCCAGCAGCTTAGATCGGCAGAACCAGTTCTTC	CASSLDRQNQFF
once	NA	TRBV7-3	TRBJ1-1	TGTGCCAGCAGCTTAACGGCCACGAACACTGAAGCTTTCTTT	CASSLTATNTEAFF
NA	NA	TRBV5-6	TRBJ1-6	TGTGCCAGCAGCCGCAGGGGACGTCTTAATTCACCCCTCCACTTT	CASSRRGRLNSPLHF
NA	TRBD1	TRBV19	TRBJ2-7	TGTGCCAGTAGTACAAACAGGGGACCCCCCTACGAGCAGTACTTC	CASSTNRGPPYEQYF
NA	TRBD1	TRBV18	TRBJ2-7	TGTGCCAGCTCACCCGGAGGACAGGGGTACGAGCAGTACTTC	CASSPGGQGYEQYF
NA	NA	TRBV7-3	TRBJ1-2	TGTGCCAGCAGCTTAACTGGGTTCGGGGGTTACTATGGCTACACCTTC	CASSLTGFGGYYGYTF
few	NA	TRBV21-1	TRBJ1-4	TGTGCCAGGTGTATAGGGCCTCCTAATGAAAAACTGTTTTTT	CARCIGPPNEKLFF
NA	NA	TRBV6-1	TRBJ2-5	TGTGCCAGCAGTGGCGTCGGGGCCCAGTACTTC	CASSGVGAQYF
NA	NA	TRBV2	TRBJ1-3	TGTGCCAGCAGTCGGGACGGCCAGGACACCATATATTTT	CASSRDGQDTIYF
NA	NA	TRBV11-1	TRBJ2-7	TGTGCCAGCAGCTTAAATGCGGGTTCTACCTACGAGCAGTACTTC	CASSLNAGSTYEQYF
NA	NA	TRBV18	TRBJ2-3	TGTGCCAGCTCACCAGGGAGAGATACGCAGTATTTT	CASSPGRDTQYF
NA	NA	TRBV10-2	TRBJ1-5	TGCGCCAGCAGTGATAGGGAGGCTCAGCCCCAGCATTTT	CASSDREAQPQHF
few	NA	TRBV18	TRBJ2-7	TGTGCCAGCTCGCCCGACAGGTCCTACGAGCAGTACTTC	CASSPDRSYEQYF
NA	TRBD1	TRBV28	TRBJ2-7	TGTGCCAGCAGCCTAAACCTAGGACAGGGCTACGAGCAGTACTTC	CASSLNLGQGYEQYF
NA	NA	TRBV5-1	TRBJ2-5	TGCGCCAGCAGCTTGGCCGGTCACCAAGAGACCCAGTACTTC	CASSLAGHQETQYF
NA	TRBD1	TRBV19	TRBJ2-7	TGTGCCAGTAGCGGACAGGGCTCCTACGAGCAGTACTTC	CASSGQGSYEQYF
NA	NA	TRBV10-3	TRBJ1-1	TGTGCCATCAGTGAGCCATCAAATGGACGAGCTTTCTTT	CAISEPSNGRAFF
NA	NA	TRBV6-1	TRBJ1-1	TGTGCCAGCATTAAGCCAAACACTGAAGCTTTCTTT	CASIKPNTEAFF
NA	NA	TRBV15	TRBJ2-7	TGTGCCACCAGCAGAGATGCCCAGGGGGGGGAAGAGCAGTACTTC	CATSRDAQGGEEQYF
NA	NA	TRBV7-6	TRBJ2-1	TGTGCCAGCAGCCCCCGTTCGGGGGGCGATGGGGATGAGCAGTTCTTC	CASSPRSGGDGDEQFF
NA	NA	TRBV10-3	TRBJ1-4	TGTGCCATCAGTGAGGGAGAAAAACTGTTTTTT	CAISEGEKLFF
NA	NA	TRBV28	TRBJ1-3	TGTGCCAGCAGCCCTCCGAGGGGAGCTGGAAACACCATATATTTT	CASSPPRGAGNTIYF
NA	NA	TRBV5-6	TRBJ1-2	TGTGCCAGCAGCTTGCCGGGTTATGGCTACACCTTC	CASSLPGYGYTF
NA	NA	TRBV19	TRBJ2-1	TGTGCCAGTAGTATAAAAAGGGAGCAACCACAGTTCTTC	CASSIKREQPQFF
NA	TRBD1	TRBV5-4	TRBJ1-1	TGTGCCAGCAGACGGGCAGGGGGGGAGAACACTGAAGCTTTCTTT	CASRRAGGENTEAFF
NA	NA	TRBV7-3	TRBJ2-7	TGTGCCAGCAGCGACGGGACATCAACGGGGGAGCAGTACTTC	CASSDGTSTGEQYF
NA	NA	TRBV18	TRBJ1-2	TGTGCCAGCTCACCGGGAAAAGCTAACTATGGCTACACCTTC	CASSPGKANYGYTF
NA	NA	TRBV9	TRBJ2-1	TGTGCCAGCAGCGTCAACAAGGGCGATGAGCAGTTCTTC	CASSVNKGDEQFF
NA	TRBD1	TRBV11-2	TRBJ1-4	TGTGCCAGCAGCTTAGAGCGGGGGACAGGGAAGTTTTTT	CASSLERGTGKFF
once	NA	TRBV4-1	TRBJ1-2	TGCGCCAGCAGCCCCTCCGGGGCTAACTATGGCTACACCTTC	CASSPSGANYGYTF
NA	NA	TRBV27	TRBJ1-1	TGTGCCAGCAGTTTACGCCGAGGGAACACTGAAGCTTTCTTT	CASSLRRGNTEAFF
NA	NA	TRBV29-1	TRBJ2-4	TGCAGCGCCCAAAGGACGGGGGAAAACATTCAGTACTTC	CSAQRTGENIQYF
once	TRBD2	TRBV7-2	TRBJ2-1	TGTGCCAGCAGCTTAACTAGGCTAGCGGTCTACAATGAGCAGTTCTTC	CASSLTRLAVYNEQFF
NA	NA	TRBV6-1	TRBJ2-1	TGTGCCAGCGGCACCTACAATGAGCAGTTCTTC	CASGTYNEQFF
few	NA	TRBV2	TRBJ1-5	TGTGCCAGCAGTGACAGGAATCAGCCCCAGCATTTT	CASSDRNQPQHF
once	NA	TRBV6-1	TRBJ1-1	TGTGCCAGCAGGCCTTGGAGGAACACTGAAGCTTTCTTT	CASRPWRNTEAFF
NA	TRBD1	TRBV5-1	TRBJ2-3	TGCGCCAGCAGCTTGGAGGACAGGGCTGGGACAGATACGCAGTATTTT	CASSLEDRAGTDTQYF
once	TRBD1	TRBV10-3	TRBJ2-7	TGTGCCACCTCCCGGGACAGTGCCTACGAGCAGTACTTC	CATSRDSAYEQYF
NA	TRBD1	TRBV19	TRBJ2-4	TGTGCCAGTAGCCGTGGACAGGGCCCAAACATTCAGTACTTC	CASSRGQGPNIQYF
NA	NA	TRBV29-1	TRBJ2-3	TGCAGCGTTGAAGATGTAGGAGTTAGCACAGATACGCAGTATTTT	CSVEDVGVSTDTQYF
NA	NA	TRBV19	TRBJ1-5	TGTGCCAGTCGGACAGTGGCCGGCAATCAGCCCCAGCATTTT	CASRTVAGNQPQHF
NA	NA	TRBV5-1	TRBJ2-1	TGCGCCAGCAGTCTATCGCCCGGGATTGAGCAGTTCTTC	CASSLSPGIEQFF
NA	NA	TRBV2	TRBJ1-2	TGTGCCAGCGGCGGGACTCGTTCAAGGGCCTATGGCTACACCTTC	CASGGTRSRAYGYTF